The 14 T cell receptor beta chains in this list originate from one sample, sequenced in a study of post-analysis software for immune sequencing data. Study conclusions and caveats: Compared with controls, patients had more of about 5 TRBV segments, including TRBV5-6, TRBV5-1 and TRBV20-1.

Presence of unique molecular identifiers characterized the TCR beta cDNA libraries. TCRdb analysed the PCR reads with MiXCR anew, one entry per CDR3 protein. The repertoire holds about 400,000 distinct CDR3 sequences, with approximately 33% as singletons. What these receptors recognize is not known. Sequenced: blood. Receptors originate from a girl aged 5-17 years with multiple sclerosis.

This clonotype was detected only a few times. The chain has TRBV5-1 and TRBJ2-1; 7 nucleotides match TRBD2. V was pared by 0 bases and J by 7 bases, with 4 bases of the junction left unmatched. The CDR3 is made up of 14 amino acids. Germline V gene sequence: CDR1 SGHRS, CDR2 YFSETQ. CDR3 nucleotide sequence: TGCGCCAGCAGCTTGGGCGGGGGTCCTAATGAGCAGTTCTTC. Protein: CASSLGGGPNEQFF.

V is TRBV6-5 and J is TRBJ2-3; no reliable D call. The V gene's germline CDR1 is MNHEY and CDR2 SVGAGI. The CDR3 sequence is 13 residues long. V shed 8 bases and J shed 6 bases, with 15 bases lying between them. The CDR3 nucleotides are TGTGCCAGCTCCATGCGGCGGACGGATACGCAGTATTTT. Its protein is CASSMRRTDTQYF.

This clonotype turned up a few times. CDR3 residues: CASSPPGWAGISGEQFF. As DNA, the CDR3 is TGTGCCAGCAGCCCGCCGGGGTGGGCGGGTATTTCTGGTGAGCAGTTCTTC. The rearrangement joins TRBV7-9 to TRBJ2-1, with D perhaps matching TRBD2 (5 bases). The V end was cut by 5 bases, the J end by 9 bases, with 26 bases between. The length of the CDR3 is 17 residues. Germline lookup yields CDR1 SEHNR and CDR2 FQNEAQ (reference sequence). The full variable domain, with the rest looked up from reference TRBV7-9 and TRBJ2-1, is DTGVSQNPRHKITKRGQNVTFRCDPISEHNRLYWYRQTLGQGPEFLTYFQNEAQLEKSRLLSDRFSAERPKGSFSTLEIQRTEQGDSAMYLCASSPPGWAGISGEQFFGPGTRLTVL.

This clonotype was counted between two and nine times. CDR3 in amino acids: CSAASGREQFF. DNA for the CDR3: TGCAGTGCGGCGAGTGGCCGCGAGCAGTTCTTC. The chain combines TRBV20-1 with TRBJ2-1; no firm D call. CDR3 length equals 11 residues. Germline CDR1 reads DFQATT; CDR2 reads SNEGSKA (reference sequence). Trimming shortened V by 6 bases and J by 10 bases, and 13 bases separated the two germline ends.

The chain carries TRBV20-1 and TRBJ2-3, with 7 nucleotides matching TRBD1. Losses at the gene ends were 6 bases for V and 0 bases for J; bases not matched to a gene: 9. The CDR3 runs to 15 residues. In germline, CDR1 is DFQATT, CDR2 SNEGSKA (reference sequence). This CDR3 is CSAPRGGLSTDTQYF. CDR3 bases: TGCAGTGCCCCTCGAGGGGGCCTTAGCACAGATACGCAGTATTTT.

This clonotype turned up a few times. The chain joins TRBV7-2 to TRBJ2-5; no firm D call. In germline, CDR1 is SGHTA, CDR2 FQGNSA. V was shortened by 5 bases and J by 4 bases, with 17 bases between the two germline ends. This CDR3 is built from 15 residues. The CDR3 coding sequence is TGTGCCAGCAGCCCCAGCATAGCTGTGATAGAGACCCAGTACTTC. Translated: CASSPSIAVIETQYF.

V is TRBV19 and J is TRBJ2-1; D ambiguous. This CDR3 contains 15 residues. Germline V CDR1 and CDR2: LNHDA, SQIVND (reference sequence). V was pared by 9 bases and J by 9 bases, with 24 bases between. The CDR3 nucleotides are TGTGCCAGAGTTACCGGGTCCCTAAAGGATTGTGAGCAGTTCTTC. The encoded protein is CARVTGSLKDCEQFF.

A few counts support this clonotype. The V call is TRBV6-2 or TRBV6-3, the J call TRBJ2-3; 12 bases are shared with TRBD2. The V gene's germline CDR1 is MNHEY and CDR2 SVGEGT. The CDR3 runs to 20 residues. The V gene end was trimmed by 7 bases and the J gene end by 0 bases; junction bases not matched to a gene: 17. This CDR3 is CASTVKRLAGGLTSTDTQYF. The DNA of the CDR3 is TGTGCCAGCACCGTTAAACGGCTAGCGGGGGGGCTTACCAGCACAGATACGCAGTATTTT.

The CDR3 here is CSARGGDRGSRSSYEQYF. DNA of the CDR3: TGCAGTGCTAGGGGAGGGGACAGGGGCTCCCGGAGCTCCTACGAGCAGTACTTC. The chain recombines TRBV20-1 with TRBJ2-7; TRBD1 matches at 10 bases. Germline V lookup: CDR1 DFQATT, CDR2 SNEGSKA (reference sequence). V gave up 3 bases and J gave up 0 bases; unmatched junction bases: 14. This CDR3 is built from 18 residues.

This clonotype was seen a handful of times. The genes are TRBV6-5 and TRBJ2-5, with a tentative D call TRBD1 (5 bases). This CDR3 region has 16 residues. The V gene's germline CDR1 is MNHEY and CDR2 SVGAGI. V was pared by 2 bases and J by 5 bases, with 18 bases between. The DNA of the CDR3 is TGTGCCAGCAGTTACGGGGCAGGGTCCCCGGAGGAGACCCAGTACTTC. Translating gives CASSYGAGSPEETQYF.

V is TRBV4-2 and J is TRBJ2-6; D not resolved. V lost 3 bases to trimming and J lost 0 bases, with 15 bases between them. Germline loops: CDR1 LGHNA, CDR2 YNFKEQ. The CDR3 is 18 amino acids. Here the CDR3 reads CASSQAAGADSGANVLTF. For the CDR3, the DNA is TGTGCCAGCAGCCAGGCCGCAGGCGCCGACTCTGGGGCCAACGTCCTGACTTTC.

The chain employs TRBV20-1 and TRBJ1-4; weak D call: TRBD1 (5 bases). V was trimmed by 4 bases and J by 13 bases, leaving 16 bases between them. The CDR3 runs 12 residues. The germline V gene has CDR1 DFQATT and CDR2 SNEGSKA (reference sequence). The CDR3 here is CSATPQGRLLFF. CDR3 nucleotides: TGCAGTGCTACCCCGCAGGGTCGGTTACTGTTTTTT.

This clonotype was counted between two and nine times. The chain has TRBV12-3 or TRBV12-4 and TRBJ2-5, with 13 bases lining up with TRBD2. V dropped 6 bases and J dropped 5; count of bases not matched to a gene: 12. The length of the CDR3 is 17 residues. In DNA, the CDR3 is TGTGCCAGCAGCCCCGGGACTAGCGGGGATTGGGGGGAGACCCAGTACTTC. Amino acid sequence: CASSPGTSGDWGETQYF.

This clonotype has only a few counts. The chain employs TRBV3-1 and TRBJ2-1, with unresolved D. The CDR3 length is 15 residues. CDR1 is LGHDT and CDR2 is YNNKEL in the germline V gene (reference sequence). Trimming removed 0 bases at V and 3 bases at J, with 9 bases between. DNA of the CDR3: TGTGCCAGCAGCCAAGATTTGGGCCTCTACAATGAGCAGTTCTTC. This translates into CASSQDLGLYNEQFF.